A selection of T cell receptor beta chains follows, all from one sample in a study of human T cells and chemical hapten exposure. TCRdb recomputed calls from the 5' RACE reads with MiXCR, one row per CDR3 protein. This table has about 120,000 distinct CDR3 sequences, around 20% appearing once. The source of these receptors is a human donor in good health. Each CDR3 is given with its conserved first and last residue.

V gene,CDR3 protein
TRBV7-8,CASSPSLDLAFYNEQFF
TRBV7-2,CASSFDYGAGNEQFF
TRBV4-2,CASSQGSGRGDEQFF
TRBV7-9,CASREQAFYGYTF
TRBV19,CASRYRGGAEQFF
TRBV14,CASSQQARIDEQFF
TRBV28,CASSRWTKNIQYF
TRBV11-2,CASSPSGYEEYF
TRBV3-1,CASSETSGSYNEQFF
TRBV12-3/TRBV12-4,CASIGGPPARAEAFF
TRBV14,CASSSVVRANYEQYF
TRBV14,CASSQAPAGHFSGNTIYF
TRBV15,CATSVERGVQYF
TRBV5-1,CASSFLAETYNEQFF
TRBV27,CASSLARERGHEQFF
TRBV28,CASSLGAEGNEQFF
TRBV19,CASSIQRQETQYF